The 19 T cell receptor beta chains below come from one sample, sequenced in a study of tumor and adjacent non-tumor tissue in lung cancer. No cell sorting was done before RNA was extracted from the tissue. The normal lung tissue was taken more than 3 cm from the tumor edge. The library came from three nested PCR rounds adapted from ARM-PCR protocols. In TCRdb, the multiplex PCR reads were re-called with MiXCR into one record per CDR3 protein. The sample consists of 40,000 or so distinct CDR3 sequences, 60% of them appearing once. Sequenced sample: distant non-tumor lung tissue. These receptors all come from a man aged 45 to 65 with non-small cell lung cancer.

As for this clonotype: A much bigger clone sits one base away, suggesting this may be a read error. The CDR3 DNA reads as TGCAGTGCTAAGTCAAGGACAGGGTTAATGGAGCAGTACTTC. Translation gives CSAKSRTGLMEQYF. The chain has TRBV20-1 and TRBJ2-7, with 8 bases lining up with TRBD1. Germline assignment: CDR1 DFQATT and CDR2 SNEGSKA (reference sequence). The ends lost 4 bases at V and 7 bases at J; junction bases unmatched: 12. The CDR3 extends over 14 amino acids.

This clonotype appeared once. Because it lacks the conserved phenylalanine or tryptophan at the end, this CDR3 is likely a read error. This chain connects TRBV6-5 to TRBJ1-1; D gene uncertain. From germline, CDR1 is MNHEY and CDR2 SVGAGI. The CDR3 covers 12 residues. Trimming stripped 8 bases from V and 7 bases from J, with 14 bases between. The CDR3 DNA is TGTGCCAGCGGCTCTACCTGGGGTGAAGCTTTCTTA. The encoded protein is CASGSTWGEAFL.

This clonotype was seen more than once but under ten times. A read error may explain this, as a much larger clone is one base away. V is TRBV6-6 and J is TRBJ1-1; D gene uncertain. The germline V gene has CDR1 MNHNY and CDR2 SVGAGI (reference sequence). CDR3 length: 12 amino acids. The CDR3 loop reads CASSKMNAEAFF. The CDR3 DNA reads TGTGCCAGCAGTAAGATGAACGCTGAAGCTTTCTTT.

There are many counts of this clonotype. The CDR3 sequence is CASSQVKGQYTGELFF. The CDR3 DNA follows: TGTGCCAGCAGCCAAGTAAAGGGACAGTACACCGGGGAGCTGTTTTTT. The rearrangement uses TRBV4-2 and TRBJ2-2, with TRBD1 matching over 7 bases. This CDR3 is built from 16 residues. After removal of 1 base from V and 3 bases from J, the junction contained 5 bases not matched to a gene. The V gene's germline CDR1 is LGHNA and CDR2 YNFKEQ.

On this clonotype: Being one base from a much bigger clone, this may be a read error. The chain joins TRBV6-5 to TRBJ2-1, with TRBD2 identical over 9 bases. CDR1 is MNHEY and CDR2 is SVGAGI in the germline V gene. The CDR3 sequence is 16 residues long. V lost 2 bases and J lost 8; bases outside the gene matches: 10. The CDR3 coding sequence is TGTGCCAGCAGTTACCGTGGGACTAGCACACGGGATGAGCAGTTCTTC. This encodes CASSYRGTSTRDEQFF.

For this clonotype: A much larger clone is a single base away; this may be a read error. The chain combines TRBV5-4 with TRBJ2-2; D is perhaps TRBD2 (6 bases). CDR1 and CDR2 from the germline V gene are SGHNT and YYREEE (reference sequence). This CDR3 is built from 17 residues. The V end lost 4 bases, the J end lost 2 bases, and 18 bases lay between the germline ends. DNA for the CDR3: TGTGCCAGCAGCCAGAGCGGGCTAGCAGGAAACACCGGGGAGCTGTTTTTT. Translating gives CASSQSGLAGNTGELFF. Looking up the rest from reference TRBV5-4 and TRBJ2-2 gives the full variable domain: ETGVTQSPTHLIKTRGQQVTLRCSSQSGHNTVSWYQQALGQGPQFIFQYYREEENGRGNFPPRFSGLQFPNYSSELNVNALELDDSALYLCASSQSGLAGNTGELFFGEGSRLTVL.

This clonotype was observed many times. The chain links TRBV6-1 to TRBJ2-6; D remains unclear. CDR1 and CDR2 from the germline V gene are MNHNS and SASEGT. Trimming shortened V by 2 bases and J by 0 bases, and 5 bases separated the two germline ends. CDR3 size: 15 residues. DNA for the CDR3: TGTGCCAGCAGTGAAACGAGCTCTGGGGCCAACGTCCTGACTTTC. It is translated as CASSETSSGANVLTF.

In regard to this clonotype: No conserved phenylalanine or tryptophan is present at the end of the CDR3, so a read error is the likely explanation. The V and J genes are TRBV6-5 and TRBJ1-5; TRBD2 is a possible D gene (5 bases). The tail of the sequence fits TRBJ2-3 better, so the J call may be wrong. CDR1 and CDR2 from the germline V gene are MNHEY and SVGAGI. The CDR3 is 14 amino acids. Written as DNA, the CDR3 is TGTGCCAACAGTCCCGTTCGGGGTCAAGGGCCCCAGTATTCT. Translated, it gives CANSPVRGQGPQYS.

Notes on this clonotype: A clone one base away is much larger, so this may be a read error. The chain recombines TRBV20-1 with TRBJ2-5; D unclear. Trimming removed 2 bases from V and 5 bases from J, with 9 bases in between. Germline CDR1 reads DFQATT; CDR2 reads SNEGSKA (reference sequence). The CDR3 is 12 residues long. The CDR3 region has the DNA TGCAGTGCTAGAATCTCCAGGGAGACCCAGTACTTC. Its protein product is CSARISRETQYF.

CDR3 bases: TGTGCCAGCAGCTTGGACAGGGATCCTGACGAGCAGTACTTC. Its translation: CASSLDRDPDEQYF. V gene TRBV2 combines with J gene TRBJ2-7, with 8 bases lining up with TRBD1. J lost 5 bases, V lost 6 bases, and 9 bases had no gene match. The CDR3 loop spans 14 amino acids. Per germline, CDR1 SNHLY and CDR2 FYNNEI.

This clonotype has at least ten counts. Its ends do not fully match the called genes, so a read error is possible. CDR3 sequence: CAIRPVGGDTGAFF. The CDR3 nucleotides read TGTGCCATCAGACCGGTTGGAGGGGACACTGGAGCTTTCTTT. This rearrangement joins TRBV10-3 to TRBJ1-1; maybe TRBD1 (6 bases). The length of the CDR3 is 14 residues. Germline loops: CDR1 ENHRY, CDR2 SYGVKD.

This clonotype has a single count. This may be a read error, as it is one base from a much larger clone. The chain has TRBV10-1 and TRBJ2-3, with TRBD2 matching over 8 bases. The CDR3 has 16 residues. Germline V gene data show CDR1 as WNHNN and CDR2 as SYGVQD (reference sequence). The trim removed 3 bases at V and 4 bases at J, leaving 9 bases unmatched. DNA of the CDR3: TGCGCCAGCAGTGAAACTAGCGGTACTTACGCAGATACGCAGTATTTT. This gives the protein CASSETSGTYADTQYF.

Worth noting for this clonotype: The junction departs from germline at one end; a sequencing error may be responsible. The CDR3 reads CDSAKGFSTGELFF. In DNA, the CDR3 is TGCGACAGCGCAAAGGGCTTTAGCACCGGGGAACTGTTTTTT. This chain connects TRBV10-1 to TRBJ2-2; TRBD2 might be the D (5 bases). Per the germline V gene, CDR1 is WNHNN and CDR2 is SYGVQD (reference sequence). The CDR3 sequence is 14 residues long.

This clonotype was found a few times. One end of the junction fails to match germline, which may point to a read error. This chain connects TRBV7-9 to TRBJ2-2; 9 bases agree with TRBD2. The CDR3 runs to 17 residues. CDR1 is SEHNR and CDR2 is FQNEAQ in the germline V gene (reference sequence). The CDR3 protein is CASSPMTSGSNTGGLFF. The CDR3 nucleotides are TGTGCCAGCAGCCCAATGACTAGCGGATCGAACACCGGGGGGCTGTTTTTT.

V and J are TRBV6-5 and TRBJ1-5; D is possibly TRBD1 (6 bases). In germline, CDR1 is MNHEY, CDR2 SVGAGI. V was clipped by 4 bases and J by 11 bases, with 18 bases between them. The CDR3 runs to 14 residues. In DNA form, the CDR3 reads TGTGCCAGCAGTTCCGGACAGACTCGAGGGTCCCAGCATTTT. It translates to CASSSGQTRGSQHF.

V gene TRBV5-1 combines with J gene TRBJ2-3, with no clear D. CDR1 is SGHRS, CDR2 YFSETQ, per germline. The CDR3 extends over 13 amino acids. V was pared by 5 bases and J by 3 bases, with 10 bases between. The CDR3 region has the DNA TGCGCCAGCAGTCGCTACGTAACAGATACGCAGTATTTT. It codes for CASSRYVTDTQYF. The variable domain in full, completed from reference TRBV5-1 and TRBJ2-3, reads KAGVTQTPRYLIKTRGQQVTLSCSPISGHRSVSWYQQTPGQGLQFLFEYFSETQRNKGNFPGRFSGRQFSNSRSEMNVSTLELGDSALYLCASSRYVTDTQYFGPGTRLTVL.

Concerning this clonotype itself: Being one base from a much bigger clone, this may be a read error. The chain recombines TRBV6-5 with TRBJ1-1, with D perhaps matching TRBD1 (6 bases). Germline V lookup: CDR1 MNHEY, CDR2 SVGAGI. This CDR3 spans 14 amino acids. CDR3 bases: TGTGCCAGCAGTTACGGGGGGGCTGGCACTGAAGCTTTATTT. Protein: CASSYGGAGTEALF.

Note on this clonotype: The limits of the CDR3 on the DNA are not certain, so only TCRdb's listed CDR3 is given. The V and J genes are TRBV20-1 and TRBJ2-7; the table calls TRBD1, which could not be checked here. 14 amino acids form the CDR3, both terminal residues included. CDR1 and CDR2 from the germline V gene are DFQATT and SNEGSKA (reference sequence). The CDR3 here is CSVRVGRGSYEHYF.

This chain links TRBV6-6 with TRBJ2-3, with D possibly being TRBD1 (5 bases). This CDR3 is 16 amino acids long. CDR1 is MNHNY and CDR2 is SVGAGI in the germline V gene (reference sequence). V was cut by 0 bases and J by 5 bases, with 15 bases left in between. CDR3 DNA: TGTGCCAGCAGTTACTCGGAGTGTGAGCAGGGAGATACGCAGTATTTT. This gives the protein CASSYSECEQGDTQYF.